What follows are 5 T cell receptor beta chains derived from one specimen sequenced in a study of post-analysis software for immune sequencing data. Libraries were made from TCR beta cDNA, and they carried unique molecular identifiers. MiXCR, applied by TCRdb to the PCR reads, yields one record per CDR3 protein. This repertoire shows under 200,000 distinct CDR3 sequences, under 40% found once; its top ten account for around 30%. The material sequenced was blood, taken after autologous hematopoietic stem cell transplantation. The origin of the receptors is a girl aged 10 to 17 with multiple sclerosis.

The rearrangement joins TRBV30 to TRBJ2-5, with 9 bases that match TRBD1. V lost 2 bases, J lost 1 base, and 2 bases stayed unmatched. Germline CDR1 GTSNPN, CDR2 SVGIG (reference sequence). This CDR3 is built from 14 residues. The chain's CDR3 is CAWSWTGAQETQYF. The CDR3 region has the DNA TGTGCCTGGAGTTGGACAGGGGCCCAAGAGACCCAGTACTTC. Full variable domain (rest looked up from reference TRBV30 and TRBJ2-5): SQTIHQWPATLVQPVGSPLSLECTVEGTSNPNLYWYRQAAGRGLQLLFYSVGIGQISSEVPQNLSASRPQDRQFILSSKKLLLSDSGFYLCAWSWTGAQETQYFGPGTRLLVL.

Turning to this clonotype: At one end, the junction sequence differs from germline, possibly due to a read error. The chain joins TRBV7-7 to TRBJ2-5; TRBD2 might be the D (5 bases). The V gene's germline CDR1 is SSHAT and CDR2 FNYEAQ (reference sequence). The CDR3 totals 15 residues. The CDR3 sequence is CASSLALNFQETQYF. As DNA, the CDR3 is TGTGCTAGCAGCTTAGCGTTGAACTTTCAAGAGACCCAGTACTTC.

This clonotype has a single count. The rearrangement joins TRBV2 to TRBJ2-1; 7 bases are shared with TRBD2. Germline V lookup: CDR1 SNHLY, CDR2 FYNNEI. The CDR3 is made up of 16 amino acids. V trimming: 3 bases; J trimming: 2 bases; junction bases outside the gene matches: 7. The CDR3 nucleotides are TGTGCCAGCAGTGACTGGTACCGGGAGGCCTACAATGAGCAGTTCTTC. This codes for CASSDWYREAYNEQFF.

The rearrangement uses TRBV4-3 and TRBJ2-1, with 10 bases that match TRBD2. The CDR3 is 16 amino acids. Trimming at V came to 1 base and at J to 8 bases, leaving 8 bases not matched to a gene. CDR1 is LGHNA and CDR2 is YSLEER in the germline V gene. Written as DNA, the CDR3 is TGCGCCAGCAGCCAAGGGGGGCTAGCGGGAGTGGATGAGCAGTTCTTC. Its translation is CASSQGGLAGVDEQFF.

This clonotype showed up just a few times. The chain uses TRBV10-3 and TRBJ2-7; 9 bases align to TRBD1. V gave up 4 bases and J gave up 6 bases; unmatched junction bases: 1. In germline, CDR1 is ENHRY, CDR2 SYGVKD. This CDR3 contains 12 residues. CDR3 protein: CAISGDRAEQYF. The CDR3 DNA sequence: TGTGCCATCAGTGGGGACAGGGCCGAGCAGTACTTC.